Listed here are 29 T cell receptor beta chains from one sample, sequenced in a study of T cell repertoires in cytomegalovirus infection. In TCRdb, the reads were re-called with MiXCR into one record per CDR3 protein. The sample carries some 680,000 distinct CDR3 sequences, 35% recorded once. Sample: PBMCs. These receptor sequences come from a human donor in good health (CMV status not recorded). Some clones in this sample may be carry-over from other donors' samples.

This clonotype was recorded a few times. The CDR3 DNA is TGTGCCAGCAGCTCAACAGAAACCCGGTGGACTGAAGCTTTCTTT. Translated: CASSSTETRWTEAFF. The chain recombines TRBV7-9 with TRBJ1-1; unclear D gene. The germline V gene has CDR1 SEHNR and CDR2 FQNEAQ (reference sequence). The CDR3 consists of 15 residues. The germline V and J ends were trimmed by 4 bases and 5 bases, with 17 bases remaining between them.

This clonotype was picked up a small number of times. V and J are TRBV10-3 and TRBJ2-1, with D perhaps TRBD1 or TRBD2 (5 bases each). Germline CDR1 ENHRY, CDR2 SYGVKD. V was cut by 6 bases and J by 6 bases, with 12 bases left in between. This CDR3 is 13 amino acids long. DNA of the CDR3: TGTGCCATCAGCGGGGACCCGGGCAATGAGCAGTTCTTC. Translation gives CAISGDPGNEQFF.

This clonotype came up a few times. The rearrangement links TRBV12-3 or TRBV12-4 to TRBJ1-5; D unclear. V was pared by 6 bases and J by 0 bases, with 12 bases between. CDR3 length equals 15 residues. CDR3 amino acids: CASSITAGSNQPQHF. The CDR3 DNA reads TGTGCCAGCAGCATAACGGCGGGTAGCAATCAGCCCCAGCATTTT.

Notes on this clonotype: The CDR3 ends on some other residue instead of the conserved phenylalanine or tryptophan, so this is likely a read error. The chain is built from TRBV28 and TRBJ2-7; D call uncertain. The CDR3 length is 15 residues. V was shortened by 3 bases and J by 0 bases, with 12 bases between the two germline ends. The germline gives CDR1 MDHEN, CDR2 SYDVKM. The CDR3 nucleotides read TGTGCCAGCAGTTTTATGTCCAGGACCTCCTACGAGCAGTACTTA. Amino acid sequence: CASSFMSRTSYEQYL.

The table lists this clonotype with a few counts. The chain is built from TRBV7-9 and TRBJ2-1; D gene ambiguous. The CDR3 consists of 16 residues. V lost 5 bases and J 6 bases, leaving 20 bases between the germline ends. Germline-derived CDR1 and CDR2 are SEHNR and FQNEAQ (reference sequence). The CDR3 sequence: CASSKQPRRSPNEQFF. For the CDR3, the DNA is TGTGCCAGCAGCAAACAACCCCGCCGAAGCCCCAATGAGCAGTTCTTC.

This clonotype was detected a few times. The chain is built from TRBV27 and TRBJ1-1; TRBD1 might be the D (5 bases). This CDR3 spans 12 amino acids. V shed 5 bases and J shed 6 bases, with 10 bases lying between them. CDR1 is MNHEY and CDR2 is SMNVEV in the germline V gene (reference sequence). The CDR3 loop is CASSGMGPEAFF. The CDR3 DNA sequence: TGTGCCAGCAGTGGGATGGGACCTGAAGCTTTCTTT.

The chain links TRBV6-1 to TRBJ2-6; D may be TRBD1 (6 bases). CDR1 is MNHNS and CDR2 is SASEGT in the germline V gene. This CDR3 region has 15 residues. Between the trimmed V and J ends, which lost 1 base and 3 bases, there was a span of 7 bases. This CDR3 reads CASSEEGDGANVLTF. In DNA form, the CDR3 reads TGTGCCAGCAGTGAAGAGGGGGATGGGGCCAACGTCCTGACTTTC.

The chain has TRBV19 and TRBJ2-1, with D perhaps TRBD1 (8 bases). Germline V gives CDR1 LNHDA, CDR2 SQIVND (reference sequence). The CDR3 is 15 residues long. The germline V and J ends were trimmed by 5 bases and 6 bases, with 17 bases remaining between them. This chain's CDR3 is CASSATGGGFNEQFF. CDR3 nucleotides: TGTGCCAGTAGTGCCACAGGGGGGGGATTCAATGAGCAGTTCTTC.

This clonotype was found a few times. V usage is TRBV10-3 and J usage is TRBJ1-5; 7 bases are shared with TRBD1. Germline CDR1 reads ENHRY; CDR2 reads SYGVKD. V lost 6 bases and J lost 4; bases outside the gene matches: 6. This CDR3 comprises 14 residues. The CDR3 spells CAIRETGSNQPQHF. For the CDR3, the DNA is TGTGCCATCAGGGAGACAGGGTCTAATCAGCCCCAGCATTTT.

The V gene is TRBV7-6, the J gene TRBJ2-5; no reliable D call. Per germline, CDR1 SGHVS and CDR2 FNYEAQ. Trimming cost V 3 bases and J 4 bases, with 9 bases left between them. This CDR3 is built from 13 residues. CDR3: CASSFRFPETQYF. In DNA, the CDR3 is TGTGCCAGCAGCTTTAGGTTCCCAGAGACCCAGTACTTC.

The chain links TRBV10-3 to TRBJ1-1; 8 nucleotides match TRBD1. Germline-derived CDR1 and CDR2 are ENHRY and SYGVKD. This CDR3 comprises 14 residues. Trimming cost V 5 bases and J 2 bases; bases outside gene matches: 4. The CDR3 loop is CAISYDRGNTEAFF. The CDR3 DNA sequence: TGTGCCATCAGTTATGACAGGGGAAACACTGAAGCTTTCTTT.

The CDR3 here is CASSVRDNQETQYF. CDR3 DNA: TGTGCCAGTAGTGTCCGGGACAACCAAGAGACCCAGTACTTC. The chain employs TRBV19 and TRBJ2-5; maybe TRBD1 (6 bases). The CDR3 is made up of 14 amino acids. V dropped 5 bases and J dropped 0 bases, with 10 bases sitting between them. Germline V lookup: CDR1 LNHDA, CDR2 SQIVND (reference sequence).

At least ten counts were recorded for this clonotype. The chain joins TRBV7-8 to TRBJ2-2, with TRBD2 as a possible D gene (5 bases). Trimming stripped 0 bases from V and 5 bases from J, with 10 bases between. This CDR3 spans 15 amino acids. Per the germline V gene, CDR1 is SGHVS and CDR2 is FQNEAQ. In DNA form, the CDR3 reads TGTGCCAGCAGCTTAGCGGGAGTAAAGACCGGGGAGCTGTTTTTT. Translated, it gives CASSLAGVKTGELFF.

This clonotype has more than one count but fewer than ten. This chain joins TRBV12-3 or TRBV12-4 and TRBJ1-2; D might be TRBD1 (5 bases). V lost 10 bases and J lost 5, with 17 bases in between. This CDR3 region has 13 residues. Here the CDR3 reads CATFAQARYGYTF. The CDR3 DNA sequence: TGTGCCACCTTTGCACAGGCTCGGTATGGCTACACCTTC.

The gene calls are TRBV3-1 and TRBJ1-4, with D possibly being TRBD1 (6 bases). Germline V gene lookup returns CDR1 LGHDT and CDR2 YNNKEL (reference sequence). The ends were cut back, 3 bases at V and 7 bases at J, with 15 bases in the middle. The CDR3 has 15 residues. The CDR3 protein is CASSHRGAATEKLFF. In DNA form, the CDR3 reads TGTGCCAGCAGCCACAGGGGCGCGGCTACTGAAAAACTGTTTTTT.

The V call is TRBV4-2, the J call TRBJ2-1; 7 bases are shared with TRBD2. The germline CDR1 and CDR2 sequences are LGHNA and YNFKEQ. V lost 4 bases and J lost 9; bases outside the gene matches: 9. The CDR3 totals 14 residues. CDR3 loop: CASSPSLGGGEQFF. The CDR3 DNA is TGTGCCAGCAGCCCCTCCCTTGGGGGGGGTGAGCAGTTCTTC.

This rearrangement joins TRBV28 to TRBJ1-1; D possibly corresponds to TRBD1 (5 bases). Germline loops: CDR1 MDHEN, CDR2 SYDVKM. The CDR3 is 13 residues long. The V end was cut by 7 bases, the J end by 4 bases, with 13 bases between. The CDR3, as DNA: TGTGCCAGCAAGGACACCTCGGTCACTGAAGCTTTCTTT. Its protein is CASKDTSVTEAFF.

This clonotype appeared a few times. The chain joins TRBV5-4 to TRBJ2-7, with D unclear. The germline V gene has CDR1 SGHNT and CDR2 YYREEE (reference sequence). V lost 3 bases and J 0 bases, leaving 13 bases between the germline ends. The CDR3 has 15 amino acids. As DNA, the CDR3 is TGTGCCAGCAGCTCGGAACCAGACACCTCCTACGAGCAGTACTTC. Translation gives CASSSEPDTSYEQYF.

J is TRBJ2-4 and V is TRBV15, with 9 bases matching TRBD1. The CDR3 sequence is 17 residues long. The junction had 14 bases not matched to a gene; V was cut back by 4 bases and J by 7 bases. Germline loops: CDR1 LNHNV, CDR2 YYDKDF (reference sequence). The CDR3 sequence is CATSTTGTGIGRNIQYF. CDR3 nucleotide sequence: TGTGCCACCAGCACAACCGGGACAGGGATAGGGAGGAACATTCAGTACTTC.

The rearrangement uses TRBV14 and TRBJ2-6; D might be TRBD2 (5 bases). The length of the CDR3 is 16 residues. V was cut by 3 bases and J by 0 bases, with 9 bases left in between. Germline CDR1 SGHDN, CDR2 FVKESK. CDR3 bases: TGTGCCAGCAGCCACGGCCGGGGCTCTGGGGCCAACGTCCTGACTTTC. Amino acids: CASSHGRGSGANVLTF.

J is TRBJ2-6 and V is TRBV29-1; no clear D. Germline V lookup: CDR1 SQVTM, CDR2 ANQGSEA. Trimming stripped 4 bases from V and 1 base from J, with 5 bases between. The CDR3 has 13 amino acids. This chain's CDR3 is CSVVVSGANVLTF. The DNA of the CDR3 is TGCAGCGTTGTCGTATCTGGGGCCAACGTCCTGACTTTC.

CDR3 nucleotides: TGTGCCCGTACCCTCGGAGGACAGGGTAAATTTAGCAATCAGCCCCAGCATTTT. Residues: CARTLGGQGKFSNQPQHF. The rearrangement links TRBV6-1 to TRBJ1-5; 8 bases are a match to TRBD1. Germline assignment: CDR1 MNHNS and CDR2 SASEGT. V trimming: 11 bases; J trimming: 0 bases; junction bases outside the gene matches: 18. This CDR3 comprises 18 residues.

The genes are TRBV10-3 and TRBJ2-2; 12 nucleotides align to TRBD2. With 8 bases clipped from V and 5 bases from J, the junction kept 6 bases outside the gene matches. The CDR3 runs to 15 residues. Looked up from germline, CDR1 is ENHRY and CDR2 is SYGVKD. The CDR3 region has the DNA TGTGCCATCCATGTGACTAGCGGGAGAACCGGGGAGCTGTTTTTT. It codes for CAIHVTSGRTGELFF.

The V and J genes are TRBV7-3 and TRBJ2-1; 7 bases line up with TRBD1. Germline V CDR1 and CDR2: SGHTA, FQGTGA. This CDR3 is 15 amino acids long. Trimming at V came to 0 bases and at J to 2 bases, leaving 1 base not matched to a gene. CDR3 nucleotides: TGTGCCAGCAGCTTAACGGGACAGCCCTACAATGAGCAGTTCTTC. Its protein product is CASSLTGQPYNEQFF. Full variable domain (rest looked up from reference TRBV7-3 and TRBJ2-1): GAGVSQTPSNKVTEKGKYVELRCDPISGHTALYWYRQSLGQGPEFLIYFQGTGAADDSGLPNDRFFAVRPEGSVSTLKIQRTERGDSAVYLCASSLTGQPYNEQFFGPGTRLTVL.

This clonotype came up once. The V call is TRBV30, the J call TRBJ1-3; D is unclear. The CDR3 has 14 amino acids. CDR1 GTSNPN and CDR2 SVGIG come from the germline V gene (reference sequence). Trimming cost V 1 base and J 4 bases, with 11 bases left between them. CDR3 in amino acids: CAWSAWRRGNTIYF. CDR3 bases: TGTGCCTGGAGTGCGTGGCGTCGAGGAAACACCATATATTTT.

The V gene is TRBV6-1, the J gene TRBJ1-2, with 9 bases identical to TRBD1. Trimming took 6 bases from V and 6 from J; bases not matched to a gene: 11. Germline loops: CDR1 MNHNS, CDR2 SASEGT. The CDR3 runs to 15 residues. CDR3 in amino acids: CASSLRQGEYHGYTF. The CDR3 coding sequence is TGTGCCAGCAGCCTACGACAGGGGGAATATCATGGCTACACCTTC.

This clonotype has a single count. CDR3 sequence: CASSRRTDLGETQYF. The CDR3 DNA reads as TGTGCCAGCAGCCGAAGGACGGATTTGGGGGAGACCCAGTACTTC. The chain recombines TRBV11-2 with TRBJ2-5; D remains ambiguous. Looked up from germline, CDR1 is SGHAT and CDR2 is FQNNGV. This CDR3 has 15 residues. The V end lost 5 bases, the J end lost 5 bases, and 18 bases lay between the germline ends.

There are a few counts of this clonotype. The chain has TRBV20-1 and TRBJ2-3, with 12 bases matching TRBD2. Germline V gene data show CDR1 as DFQATT and CDR2 as SNEGSKA (reference sequence). V gave up 3 bases and J gave up 5 bases; unmatched junction bases: 18. The CDR3 spans 19 residues. The CDR3 region is CSARWPLGLAGPRGDTQYF. CDR3 bases: TGCAGTGCTAGGTGGCCCCTAGGACTAGCGGGGCCCCGGGGAGATACGCAGTATTTT.

V and J are TRBV6-6 and TRBJ1-1; possibly TRBD1 for D (5 bases). Trimming took off 2 bases at V and 3 bases at J, with 19 bases between the two ends. The germline gives CDR1 MNHNY, CDR2 SVGAGI (reference sequence). The CDR3 totals 17 residues. The CDR3 DNA is TGTGCCAGCAGTTACAGTAAGAGGGGAAGGGGACACACTGAAGCTTTCTTT. Its protein is CASSYSKRGRGHTEAFF.